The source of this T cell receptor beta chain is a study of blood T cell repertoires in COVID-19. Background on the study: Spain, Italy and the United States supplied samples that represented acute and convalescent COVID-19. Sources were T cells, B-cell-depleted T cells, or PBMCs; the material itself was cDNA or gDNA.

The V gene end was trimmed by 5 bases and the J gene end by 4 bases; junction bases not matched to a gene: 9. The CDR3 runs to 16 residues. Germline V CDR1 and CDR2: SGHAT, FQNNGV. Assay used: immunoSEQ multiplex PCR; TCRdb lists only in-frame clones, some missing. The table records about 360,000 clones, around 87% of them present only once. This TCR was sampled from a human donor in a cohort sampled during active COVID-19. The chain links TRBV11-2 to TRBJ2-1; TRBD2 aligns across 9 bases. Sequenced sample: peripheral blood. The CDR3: CASSRLIAGEYNEQFF. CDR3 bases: TGTGCCAGCAGCCGTCTTATAGCGGGAGAATACAATGAGCAGTTCTTC.